Following are 14 T cell receptor beta chains from one sample sequenced in a study of cytomegalovirus exposure and HLA in healthy donors. The PCR ran on 60 Vbeta and 13 Jbeta primers. Sequencing used immunoSEQ multiplex PCR; TCRdb keeps in-frame clones, though not all of them. This sample yields about 62,000 clones, of which 65% to 80% are seen a single time; 5.4% belongs to the top ten. The sequenced sample was PBMCs. The receptors here all came from a woman aged 25 to 39 in good health and CMV-seronegative.

J is TRBJ2-7 and V is TRBV18; no clear D gene. V gave up 3 bases and J gave up 3 bases, with 9 bases separating them. The CDR3 is 13 amino acids. Germline V gives CDR1 KGHSH, CDR2 LQKENI. CDR3 DNA: TGTGCCAGCTCACCCGCAGGAAACTACGAGCAGTACTTC. As protein: CASSPAGNYEQYF.

This clone was seen a single time. The V and J genes are TRBV5-1 and TRBJ2-7; no clear D gene. Trimming shortened V by 0 bases and J by 2 bases, and 9 bases separated the two germline ends. Germline CDR1 is SGHRS and CDR2 is YFSETQ. This CDR3 region has 14 residues. CDR3 in DNA: TGCGCCAGCAGCTTGGGAGTAGGAGCCTACGAGCAGTACGTC. Encoded protein: CASSLGVGAYEQYV.

Points on this clone: The CDR3 end shows no conserved phenylalanine or tryptophan, and so a read error is likely. The DNA is omitted, as the CDR3 cannot be located on it reliably, and the CDR3 follows TCRdb's listing. V is TRBV5-1 and J is TRBJ1-2. The CDR3 totals 17 residues, both ends included. Per germline, CDR1 SGHRS and CDR2 YFSETQ. The CDR3 sequence is CARHYRKVASPVQWLHL.

This clone has more than one count but fewer than ten. The chain recombines TRBV5-4 with TRBJ2-1, with 11 bases that match TRBD2. The length of the CDR3 is 16 residues. V trimming: 4 bases; J trimming: 8 bases; junction bases outside the gene matches: 11. Germline CDR1 and CDR2: SGHNT and YYREEE (reference sequence). The CDR3 sequence: CASSPYSGRAYDEQFF. CDR3 coding DNA: TGTGCCAGCAGCCCCTATAGCGGGAGGGCTTACGATGAGCAGTTCTTC.

J is TRBJ1-2 and V is TRBV28, with TRBD1 as a possible D gene (5 bases). Germline values: CDR1 MDHEN, CDR2 SYDVKM. V lost 3 bases and J 5 bases, leaving 19 bases between the germline ends. This CDR3 has 16 residues. CDR3 nucleotide sequence: TGTGCCAGCAGTTTGGCGGGTGTGGGGAGGGGATATGGCTACACCTTC. Translation gives CASSLAGVGRGYGYTF.

The chain has TRBV4-3 and TRBJ2-1; weak D call: TRBD1 (6 bases). Deletions cut 0 bases from V and 5 bases from J, with 14 bases between. The CDR3 consists of 16 residues. From germline, CDR1 is LGHNA and CDR2 YSLEER. In DNA, the CDR3 is TGCGCCAGCAGCCAAGAGGGGGCCGGGTCGAACAATGAGCAGTTCTTC. Translating gives CASSQEGAGSNNEQFF.

This rearrangement joins TRBV5-4 to TRBJ1-3, with D possibly TRBD1 on 6 matching bases. There are 15 residues in the CDR3. Trimming took off 0 bases at V and 3 bases at J, with 10 bases between the two ends. Germline V gives CDR1 SGHNT, CDR2 YYREEE (reference sequence). CDR3 amino acids: CASSLDQGNGNTIYF. CDR3 DNA: TGTGCCAGCAGCTTGGATCAGGGGAATGGAAACACCATATATTTT. Variable domain in full (rest from reference TRBV5-4 and TRBJ1-3): ETGVTQSPTHLIKTRGQQVTLRCSSQSGHNTVSWYQQALGQGPQFIFQYYREEENGRGNFPPRFSGLQFPNYSSELNVNALELDDSALYLCASSLDQGNGNTIYFGEGSWLTVV.

This clone was seen just once. The rearrangement uses TRBV6-6 and TRBJ2-7; 7 nucleotides align to TRBD2. Germline V gene data show CDR1 as MNHNY and CDR2 as SVGAGI (reference sequence). V was pared by 6 bases and J by 3 bases, with 8 bases of the junction left unmatched. The CDR3 runs to 14 residues. The CDR3 protein is CASSPSGGVYEQYV. The CDR3 DNA reads as TGTGCCAGCAGCCCCTCGGGGGGAGTCTACGAGCAGTACGTC.

The gene calls are TRBV19 and TRBJ1-3; tentative D call: TRBD1 (6 bases). V was trimmed by 7 bases and J by 0 bases, leaving 13 bases between them. This CDR3 contains 15 residues. Germline V gives CDR1 LNHDA, CDR2 SQIVND (reference sequence). CDR3 nucleotides: TGTGCCAGTATCGATCGGGGGGCCTCTGGAAACACCATATATTTT. Translated: CASIDRGASGNTIYF. The entire variable domain, with the rest obtained from reference TRBV19 and TRBJ1-3, is as follows: DGGITQSPKYLFRKEGQNVTLSCEQNLNHDAMYWYRQDPGQGLRLIYYSQIVNDFQKGDIAEGYSVSREKKESFPLTVTSAQKNPTAFYLCASIDRGASGNTIYFGEGSWLTVV.

The genes are TRBV28 and TRBJ2-7; 12 bases are shared with TRBD1. V shed 7 bases and J 7 bases; nucleotides not matched to a gene: 11. The CDR3 runs to 15 residues. Germline CDR1 reads MDHEN; CDR2 reads SYDVKM. CDR3 sequence reads: CASNQSGTGGREQYF. The CDR3 region has the DNA TGTGCCAGCAATCAATCCGGGACAGGGGGCCGGGAGCAGTACTTC.

This clone was counted between two and nine times. V gene TRBV5-6 combines with J gene TRBJ2-2; TRBD1 is a possible D gene (5 bases). The CDR3 totals 12 residues. Germline CDR1 is SGHDT and CDR2 is YYEEEE. Trimming pared 5 bases from V and 12 bases from J, leaving 14 bases between. The CDR3 spells CASSLGVRQLFF. CDR3 DNA: TGTGCCAGCAGTCTAGGGGTACGTCAGCTGTTTTTT.

The chain carries TRBV7-9 and TRBJ2-7; 10 bases agree with TRBD1. In germline, CDR1 is SEHNR, CDR2 FQNEAQ (reference sequence). The CDR3 is made up of 19 amino acids. With 4 bases clipped from V and 1 base from J, the junction kept 16 bases outside the gene matches. CDR3 residues: CASSSLRGQGILDSYEQYF. DNA of the CDR3: TGTGCCAGCAGCTCCCTCCGGGGACAGGGGATTTTGGATTCCTACGAGCAGTACTTC.

This sequence joins TRBV19 and TRBJ1-1; TRBD1 matches at 7 bases. Trimming took 9 bases from V and 1 from J; bases not matched to a gene: 5. The CDR3 sequence is 13 residues long. Per the germline V gene, CDR1 is LNHDA and CDR2 is SQIVND (reference sequence). In DNA form, the CDR3 reads TGTGCCAGCGGACAGGCGGGGAACACTGAAGCTTTCTTT. Amino acid sequence: CASGQAGNTEAFF. Full variable domain (missing parts from reference TRBV19 and TRBJ1-1): DGGITQSPKYLFRKEGQNVTLSCEQNLNHDAMYWYRQDPGQGLRLIYYSQIVNDFQKGDIAEGYSVSREKKESFPLTVTSAQKNPTAFYLCASGQAGNTEAFFGQGTRLTVV.

This clone was observed a handful of times. The chain links TRBV6-6 to TRBJ1-2; D not resolved. This CDR3 comprises 13 residues. The germline CDR1 and CDR2 sequences are MNHNY and SVGAGI (reference sequence). V was pared by 7 bases and J by 7 bases, with 16 bases between. CDR3 coding DNA: TGTGCCAGCACCCTAGGCCCCCTAGCTGGCTACACCTTC. It yields the protein CASTLGPLAGYTF.